The rows below give T cell receptor beta chains drawn from one sample of a study of CD8+ T cells in alopecia areata. Profiling relied on immunoSEQ multiplex PCR, and the TCRdb table lists in-frame clones only, not all of them. This table holds more than 110,000 clones, about 60% found once. The sequencing here drew on CD4+ T cells sorted from blood, taken at week 0. The receptors stem from a human donor with alopecia areata. CDR3s include the opening cysteine and the closing phenylalanine or tryptophan. The order of the fields is J gene, D gene, clone size, V gene, CDR3 protein, CDR3 DNA. The D gene is left open where the match is weak. For some rows the clone size is stated as once, few or many, or as a class when expanded; others skip it.

J: TRBJ2-3
D: -
size: -
V: TRBV4-2
CDR3: CASSPSNRITSTDTQYF
DNA: TGTGCCAGCAGCCCTTCCAACAGGATAACTAGCACAGATACGCAGTATTTT

J: TRBJ2-5
D: -
size: few
V: TRBV18
CDR3: CASSPQRLETQYF
DNA: TGTGCCAGCTCACCACAAAGGTTGGAGACCCAGTACTTC

J: TRBJ1-2
D: TRBD1
size: -
V: TRBV10-2
CDR3: CASSPQGNYGYTF
DNA: TGCGCCAGCAGCCCACAGGGGAACTATGGCTACACCTTC

J: TRBJ2-7
D: TRBD1
size: -
V: TRBV6-6
CDR3: CASRKTGTGEPEQYF
DNA: TGTGCCAGCAGAAAAACCGGGACAGGGGAACCCGAGCAGTACTTC

J: TRBJ2-2
D: -
size: -
V: TRBV18
CDR3: CASSPLQSSNTGELFF
DNA: TGTGCCAGCTCACCCTTACAGAGCTCGAACACCGGGGAGCTGTTTTTT

J: TRBJ1-6
D: -
size: few
V: TRBV5-1
CDR3: CASSGSPLHF
DNA: TGCGCCAGCAGCGGTTCACCCCTCCACTTT

J: TRBJ1-5
D: -
size: -
V: TRBV11-2
CDR3: CASSPYSGNQPQHF
DNA: TGTGCCAGCAGCCCCTACAGTGGTAATCAGCCCCAGCATTTT

J: TRBJ2-5
D: -
size: few
V: TRBV30
CDR3: CAWSVGTAATQYF
DNA: TGTGCCTGGAGTGTAGGGACTGCAGCGACCCAGTACTTC

J: TRBJ2-5
D: TRBD1
size: -
V: TRBV27
CDR3: CASSFRDRQETQYF
DNA: TGTGCCAGCAGTTTCCGGGACAGACAAGAGACCCAGTACTTC

J: TRBJ2-5
D: -
size: -
V: TRBV7-2
CDR3: CASSLGGRETQYF
DNA: TGTGCCAGCAGCTTGGGGGGTCGGGAGACCCAGTACTTC

J: TRBJ1-2
D: -
size: -
V: TRBV30
CDR3: CAWSRATRDYGYTF
DNA: TGTGCCTGGAGTCGGGCTACCCGGGACTATGGCTACACCTTC

J: TRBJ2-3
D: TRBD1
size: -
V: TRBV29-1
CDR3: CSVGAGGDSTDTQYF
DNA: TGCAGCGTTGGGGCAGGGGGTGACTCCACAGATACGCAGTATTTT

J: TRBJ1-5
D: TRBD1
size: few
V: TRBV5-4
CDR3: CASSSQGQGPNQPQHF
DNA: TGTGCCAGCAGTTCCCAAGGACAGGGCCCAAATCAGCCCCAGCATTTT

J: TRBJ1-4
D: -
size: -
V: TRBV7-2
CDR3: CASTSRRGEKLFF
DNA: TGTGCCAGCACATCCCGGCGAGGGGAAAAACTGTTTTTT

J: TRBJ2-3
D: TRBD2
size: -
V: TRBV18
CDR3: CASSPPGLAGLDTQYF
DNA: TGTGCCAGCTCACCACCGGGACTAGCGGGGTTAGATACGCAGTATTTT

J: TRBJ2-5
D: TRBD1
size: -
V: TRBV5-1
CDR3: CASGPTGGETQYF
DNA: TGCGCCAGCGGCCCTACAGGGGGGGAGACCCAGTACTTC

J: TRBJ2-1
D: -
size: few
V: TRBV7-9
CDR3: CASSRRMNEQFF
DNA: TGTGCCAGCAGCCGACGAATGAATGAGCAGTTCTTC

J: TRBJ2-3
D: TRBD1
size: few
V: TRBV13
CDR3: CASSRDRAITDTQYF
DNA: TGTGCCAGCAGCCGGGACAGGGCTATCACAGATACGCAGTATTTT

J: TRBJ1-1
D: -
size: -
V: TRBV7-9
CDR3: CASSIMNTEAFF
DNA: TGTGCCAGCAGCATAATGAACACTGAAGCTTTCTTT

J: TRBJ1-1
D: -
size: -
V: TRBV6-1
CDR3: CASSEQVVRVNTEAFF
DNA: TGTGCCAGCAGTGAGCAAGTTGTTCGGGTGAACACTGAAGCTTTCTTT